This passage covers 11 T cell receptor beta chains from one sample sequenced in a study of vaccination and CD4 T cells after COVID-19. With the Oncomine TCR Beta short-read assay, DNA from cultured CD4+ T cells was sequenced. MiXCR, run by TCRdb on the PCR reads, gives a single entry per CDR3 protein. The top ten clones hold over 7.5% of a sample with some 16,000 distinct CDR3 sequences, just under 55% of them seen once. For these TCRs, the target antigens are not known. Specified treatment: approximately nine-day PBMC culture with coronavirus spike peptide pools or control peptides (ViraFEST assay). Sample: CD4+ T cells from blood, cultured in vitro. These TCRs come from a human donor who had recovered from COVID-19.

CDR3 in amino acids: CASSESGTDTQYF. CDR3 bases: TGCGCCAGCAGTGAGTCGGGCACAGATACGCAGTATTTT. The chain has TRBV10-1 and TRBJ2-3; no clear D gene. CDR1 is WNHNN, CDR2 SYGVQD, per germline (reference sequence). The V end was cut by 0 bases, the J end by 1 base, with 2 bases between. CDR3 length equals 13 residues.

This sequence joins TRBV6-5 and TRBJ1-3; D is perhaps TRBD1 (5 bases). The germline gives CDR1 MNHEY, CDR2 SVGAGI. The CDR3 is made up of 14 amino acids. The germline V and J ends were trimmed by 2 bases and 4 bases, with 9 bases remaining between them. CDR3: CASSYQGTGNTIYF. DNA of the CDR3: TGTGCCAGCAGTTACCAGGGTACCGGAAACACCATATATTTT.

The chain couples TRBV5-1 to TRBJ2-6, with a weak D call TRBD1 (5 bases). This CDR3 comprises 19 residues. V gave up 4 bases and J gave up 1 base, with 21 bases separating them. CDR1 and CDR2 (germline): SGHRS, YFSETQ. CDR3 in amino acids: CASSTGSAQGLSGANVLTF. DNA of the CDR3: TGCGCCAGCAGCACTGGATCGGCGCAGGGTCTGTCTGGGGCCAACGTCCTGACTTTC.

The chain employs TRBV24-1 and TRBJ2-4; 9 nucleotides align to TRBD1. Germline loops: CDR1 KGHDR, CDR2 SFDVKD. CDR3 length: 12 residues. V trimming: 3 bases; J trimming: 15 bases; junction bases outside the gene matches: 5. The CDR3 spells CATSDATGGLYF. The CDR3, as DNA: TGTGCCACCAGTGATGCCACAGGGGGCCTGTACTTC.

This clonotype was counted between two and nine times. The chain combines TRBV20-1 with TRBJ1-5; maybe TRBD1 (5 bases). This CDR3 has 15 residues. CDR1 DFQATT and CDR2 SNEGSKA come from the germline V gene (reference sequence). V dropped 3 bases and J dropped 1 base, with 13 bases sitting between them. CDR3 region: CSASQGSVSNQPQHF. The CDR3 nucleotides are TGCAGTGCTAGTCAGGGTTCTGTGAGCAATCAGCCCCAGCATTTT.

The CDR3 loop is CASSPPGTPGPGYTF. Here the CDR3 DNA reads TGTGCCAGCTCACCACCCGGGACTCCAGGGCCTGGCTACACCTTC. The chain uses TRBV18 and TRBJ1-2; TRBD1 is a possible D gene (5 bases). The V gene lost 0 bases and the J gene lost 7 bases, with 15 bases spanning the gap. The V gene's germline CDR1 is KGHSH and CDR2 LQKENI. The CDR3 extends over 15 amino acids.

The J gene is TRBJ2-7, the V gene TRBV27; TRBD2 agrees at 10 bases. Trimming at V came to 3 bases and at J to 0 bases, leaving 5 bases not matched to a gene. CDR1 and CDR2 from the germline V gene are MNHEY and SMNVEV (reference sequence). The CDR3 has 16 amino acids. CDR3 in amino acids: CASSFTGLATSYEQYF. The DNA for the CDR3 is TGTGCCAGCAGTTTTACGGGACTAGCGACCTCCTACGAGCAGTACTTC.

The CDR3 DNA reads as TGCGCCAGCAGCCAAGGGGTGGGGCAAGGCTATGGCTACACCTTC. Translation gives CASSQGVGQGYGYTF. The V call is TRBV4-3, the J call TRBJ1-2; TRBD1 is a possible D gene (5 bases). Germline assignment: CDR1 LGHNA and CDR2 YSLEER. The CDR3 contains 15 residues. The V and J ends lost 1 base and 4 bases respectively, with 13 bases between them.

V and J are TRBV15 and TRBJ2-3, with a possible D match to TRBD2 (6 bases). Trimming stripped 0 bases from V and 4 bases from J, with 11 bases between. CDR1 is LNHNV, CDR2 YYDKDF, per germline (reference sequence). The CDR3 has 15 residues. This CDR3 reads CATSRDLLAPDTQYF. The CDR3 DNA reads TGTGCCACCAGCAGAGATCTACTAGCCCCAGATACGCAGTATTTT.

DNA for the CDR3: TGTGCCAGCAGTTACTCAGAGGAACAGCCCCAGCATTTT. Its protein product is CASSYSEEQPQHF. V and J are TRBV6-5 and TRBJ1-5; D gene uncertain. Between the trimmed V and J ends, which lost 0 bases and 7 bases, there was a span of 7 bases. This CDR3 region has 13 residues. Germline V gives CDR1 MNHEY, CDR2 SVGAGI.

This clonotype was observed a handful of times. The chain combines TRBV12-3 or TRBV12-4 with TRBJ1-1, with TRBD1 identical over 9 bases. This CDR3 is 15 amino acids long. V dropped 6 bases and J dropped 4; count of bases not matched to a gene: 9. The CDR3 protein is CASRRTGTGSTEAFF. CDR3 DNA: TGTGCCAGCAGAAGAACCGGGACAGGGAGCACTGAAGCTTTCTTT.